The TCR beta chain under discussion was sequenced for a study of identical twins. Study-wide results and caveats: Out-of-frame TCR alpha sharing in monozygotic twins exceeded recombination model predictions. Abundant cord blood beta clonotypes carried fewer insertions; memory repertoires showed none.

This clonotype was seen a few times. Its antigen is currently unknown. Template switching created a universal primer site, and the cDNA included unique molecular identifiers. MiXCR was run by TCRdb on the 5' RACE reads, yielding one entry per CDR3 protein. The data hold hundreds of thousands of distinct CDR3 sequences, with 7% to 8.5% observed a single time. The sample was also reused in another study, on yellow fever vaccine responses in identical twins.

This sequence originates from a woman under 30 in good health. Sequenced: CD8+ T cells sorted from blood.

The CDR3 loop is CASSELLLAGGPFEQFF. CDR3 bases: TGTGCCAGCAGTGAATTGCTACTAGCGGGGGGGCCATTTGAGCAGTTCTTC. The V call is TRBV2, the J call TRBJ2-1; TRBD2 matches at 13 bases. Germline V lookup: CDR1 SNHLY, CDR2 FYNNEI. This CDR3 contains 17 residues. Trimming took 2 bases from V and 9 from J; bases not matched to a gene: 10.